This T cell receptor beta chain stems from a study of CD4 T cells in relation to SARS-CoV-2 and coronaviruses. Profiled with immunoSEQ multiplex PCR; TCRdb holds only in-frame clones, not every one. This sample has about 20,000 clones, with less than 70% found just once. The unexposed donors gave CD4+ T cells in about 2011-2019, prior to COVID-19. Isolation of CD4+ T cells took place after less than 11 days in culture. Testing used SARS-CoV-2 S/N and four cold-coronavirus spikes on unexposed-donor CD4+ T cells, cells permitting. Some 1.9 million PBMCs per well were cultured with about 9.8 IU/ml IL-2. A word on this clone: The antigen is unknown.

The germline CDR1 and CDR2 sequences are SGHNT and YENEEA. Trimming removed 4 bases from V and 5 bases from J, with 8 bases in between. This CDR3 is built from 12 residues. V is TRBV11-3 and J is TRBJ2-5; weak D call: TRBD2 (6 bases). Sequences were obtained from CD4+ T cells from PBMCs, cultured in vitro. This TCR derives from a human donor in good health. CDR3 nucleotides: TGTGCCAGCAGCTCGGGGGAGGAGACCCAGTACTTC. Translated, it gives CASSSGEETQYF. Complete variable domain (other parts from reference TRBV11-3 and TRBJ2-5): EAGVVQSPRYKIIEKKQPVAFWCNPISGHNTLYWYLQNLGQGPELLIRYENEEAVDDSQLPKDRFSAERLKGVDSTLKIQPAELGDSAVYLCASSSGEETQYFGPGTRLLVL.